The source of this T cell receptor beta chain is a study of shared clonotypes between healthy human individuals. The study ran the assay at deep level. The data were produced by immunoSEQ multiplex PCR, yet TCRdb's version contains in-frame clones alone and is incomplete. This repertoire shows roughly 700,000 clones, around 67% found once; its top ten account for over 1.5%. With V trimmed by 3 bases and J by 7 bases, 7 bases remained unmatched. The V gene's germline CDR1 is MGHDK and CDR2 SYGVNS. The CDR3 sequence is 16 residues long. The chain carries TRBV25-1 and TRBJ2-1; the match to TRBD2 covers 12 bases. This receptor was obtained from a woman in her twenties or thirties in good health. Input material: memory CD4+ T cells sorted from blood. Subset defined: CD45RA-negative fraction. Here the CDR3 reads CASSESTSGGKNEQFF. CDR3 nucleotides: TGTGCCAGCAGTGAGTCTACTAGCGGGGGGAAGAATGAGCAGTTCTTC.